This T cell receptor beta chain came from a study of cytomegalovirus exposure and HLA in healthy donors. As for this clone: The antigen remains unidentified.

The length of the CDR3 is 15 residues. Trimming took 6 bases from V and 0 from J, leaving 14 bases between them. From germline, CDR1 is WNHNN and CDR2 SYGVQD (reference sequence). PCR used 60 Vbeta primers and 13 Jbeta primers. Sequencing used immunoSEQ multiplex PCR; TCRdb keeps in-frame clones, though not all of them. There are roughly 150,000 clones in the sample; 73% occur only once, and about 4.9% lies in the top ten. The study's findings and limits: The investigators catalogued 164 TCR beta chains as cytomegalovirus-associated.

The V gene is TRBV10-1, the J gene TRBJ1-1; D is undetermined. This clonotype was sampled from a young woman in good health and CMV-seropositive. The sequenced sample consisted of PBMCs. This CDR3 is CASRPRWYMNTEAFF. The CDR3 DNA reads TGCGCCAGCAGGCCCAGGTGGTACATGAACACTGAAGCTTTCTTT.